This section outlines one TCR beta chain sequence together with its context. Its antigen remains unidentified. In the authors' methods: Differences in CDR3 between clinicopathological groups were drawn on to build a classifier intended to discriminate distant-metastatic papillary thyroid cancer patients. Using MiXCR, TCRdb reanalyzed the PCR reads. TCRdb's processing, not the authors', yielded these V and J calls. The repertoire holds 20,000 or so clones, with over 20% as singletons. All patients were treatment-naive before thyroid surgery. The record originates from a study of metastatic and nonmetastatic thyroid tumors. The overall study: Repertoires of blood and of tissue (tumor or nodule) from malignant and benign thyroid patients were compared. The study's findings and limits: It was reported that TCR beta diversity was significantly higher in malignant thyroid tumors than benign nodules, in blood and tumor.

Per the germline V gene, CDR1 is LGHDT and CDR2 is YNNKEL (reference sequence). The V and J ends lost 2 bases and 7 bases respectively, with 11 bases between them. The length of the CDR3 is 14 residues. The clonotype comes from a female donor with papillary thyroid cancer or a benign thyroid nodule (not recorded which). Some clones in this sample may be carry-over from other donors' samples. The chain recombines TRBV3-1 with TRBJ2-2, with D uncertain. What was sequenced was adjacent normal tissue. CDR3 region: CASSQFLGSGELFF. The CDR3 DNA reads TGTGCCAGCAGCCAATTTTTAGGAAGCGGGGAGCTGTTTTTT.